This entry is about one T cell receptor (beta chain). Its cognate antigen is unknown. This specimen belongs to a study of OX40 agonist ivuxolimab in advanced cancers. Background on the study: Partial responses occurred in three patients (one hepatocellular carcinoma, two cutaneous melanoma). Study findings and constraints: CD8+ T cells (on average) carried more expanded clones than CD4+ T cells. Normalized expansion of T-cell clones was also low for some nonresponders.

Produced via immunoSEQ multiplex PCR; TCRdb's table is partial and in-frame only. The sample holds fewer than 30,000 clones, just under 85% seen once. Per germline, CDR1 GTSNPN and CDR2 SVGIG (reference sequence). V shed 1 base, J shed 6 bases, and the junction held 9 bases outside the gene matches. There are 15 residues in the CDR3. The receptor comes from an adult with an advanced solid tumor such as melanoma, head and neck, liver or kidney cancer. The sample in question was CD4+ or CD8+ T cells sorted from blood, obtained in a trial of the OX40 agonist ivuxolimab. The chain couples TRBV30 to TRBJ2-7, with 10 bases that match TRBD2. The CDR3 nucleotides are TGTGCCTGGAGTGGCCGCTTAGCGGGAGGAGTCGAGCAGTACTTC. Amino acids: CAWSGRLAGGVEQYF.